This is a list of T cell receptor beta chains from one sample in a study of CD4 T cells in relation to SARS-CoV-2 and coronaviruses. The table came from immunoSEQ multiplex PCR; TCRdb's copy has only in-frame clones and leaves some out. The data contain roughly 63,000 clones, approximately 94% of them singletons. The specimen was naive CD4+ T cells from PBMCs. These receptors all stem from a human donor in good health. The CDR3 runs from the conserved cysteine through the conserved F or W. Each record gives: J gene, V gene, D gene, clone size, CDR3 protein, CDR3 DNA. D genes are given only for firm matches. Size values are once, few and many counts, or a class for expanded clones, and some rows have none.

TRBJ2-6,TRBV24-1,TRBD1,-,CATSDPPTGAGANVLTF,TGTGCCACCAGTGATCCACCTACAGGGGCTGGGGCCAACGTCCTGACTTTC
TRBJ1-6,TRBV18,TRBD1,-,CASSFRDRGEGSYNSPLHF,TGTGCCAGCTCGTTCCGGGACAGGGGAGAGGGATCCTATAATTCACCCCTCCACTTT
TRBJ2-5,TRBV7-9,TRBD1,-,CASSLGQGAETQYF,TGTGCCAGCAGCTTAGGACAGGGGGCGGAGACCCAGTACTTC
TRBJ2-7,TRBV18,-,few,CASSPPRGIEQYF,TGTGCCAGCTCACCACCACGGGGGATCGAGCAGTACTTC
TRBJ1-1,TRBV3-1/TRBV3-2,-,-,CASSQDLTRNTEAFF,TGTGCCAGCAGCCAAGACTTAACCAGGAACACTGAAGCTTTCTTT
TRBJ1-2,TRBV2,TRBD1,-,CASRGGTGRFVGYTF,TGTGCCAGCAGAGGGGGGACAGGGAGGTTCGTTGGCTACACCTTC
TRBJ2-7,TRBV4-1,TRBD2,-,CASSQAFQREGLRNEQYF,TGCGCCAGCAGCCAAGCGTTCCAGCGGGAGGGCCTTAGAAACGAGCAGTACTTC
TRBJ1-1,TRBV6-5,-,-,CASSETALSTEAFF,TGTGCCAGCAGCGAGACTGCTCTAAGCACTGAAGCTTTCTTT
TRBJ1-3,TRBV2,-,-,CASSVKSAGNTIYF,TGTGCCAGCAGTGTTAAGAGCGCTGGAAACACCATATATTTT
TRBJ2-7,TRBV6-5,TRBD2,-,CASRGQASGSLEQYF,TGTGCCAGCAGGGGACAGGCTAGCGGGAGCCTCGAGCAGTACTTC
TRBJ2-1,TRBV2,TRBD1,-,CASSVQGRGEQFF,TGTGCCAGCAGTGTACAGGGGCGAGGAGAGCAGTTCTTC
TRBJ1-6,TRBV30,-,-,CAWRVGVNSPLHF,TGTGCCTGGAGAGTAGGGGTAAATTCACCCCTCCACTTT
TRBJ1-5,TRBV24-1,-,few,CATSDSRSNQPQHF,TGTGCCACCAGTGATTCCCGTAGCAATCAGCCCCAGCATTTT
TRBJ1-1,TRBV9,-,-,CASSVEMNTEAFF,TGTGCCAGCAGCGTAGAAATGAACACTGAAGCTTTCTTT
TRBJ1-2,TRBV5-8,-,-,CASSFWTVLNYGYTF,TGTGCCAGCAGCTTTTGGACGGTACTCAACTATGGCTACACCTTC